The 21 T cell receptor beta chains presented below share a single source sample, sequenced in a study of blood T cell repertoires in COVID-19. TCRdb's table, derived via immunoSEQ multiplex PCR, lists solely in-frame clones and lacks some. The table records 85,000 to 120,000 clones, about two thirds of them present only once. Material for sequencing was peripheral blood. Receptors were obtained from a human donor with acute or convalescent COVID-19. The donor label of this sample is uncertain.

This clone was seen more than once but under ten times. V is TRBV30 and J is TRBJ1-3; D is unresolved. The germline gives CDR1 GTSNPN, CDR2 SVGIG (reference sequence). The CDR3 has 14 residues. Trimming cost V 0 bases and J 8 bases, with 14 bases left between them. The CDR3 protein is CAWSVRGPGDTIYF. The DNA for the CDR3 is TGTGCCTGGAGTGTAAGAGGGCCCGGGGACACCATATATTTT.

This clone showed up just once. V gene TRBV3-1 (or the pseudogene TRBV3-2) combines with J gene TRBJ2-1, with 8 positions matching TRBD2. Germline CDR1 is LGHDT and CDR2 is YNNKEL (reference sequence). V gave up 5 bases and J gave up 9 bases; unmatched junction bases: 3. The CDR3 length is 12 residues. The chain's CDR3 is CASSEGLAEQFF. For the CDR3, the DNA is TGTGCCAGCAGCGAAGGACTAGCTGAGCAGTTCTTC.

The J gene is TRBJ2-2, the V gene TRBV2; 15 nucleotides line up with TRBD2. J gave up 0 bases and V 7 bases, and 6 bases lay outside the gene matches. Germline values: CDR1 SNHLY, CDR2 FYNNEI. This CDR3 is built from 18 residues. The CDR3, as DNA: TGTGCCAGCAATTATAGGACTAGCGGGGGGGCGAACACCGGGGAGCTGTTTTTT. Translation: CASNYRTSGGANTGELFF. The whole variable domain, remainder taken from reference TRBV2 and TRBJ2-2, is EPEVTQTPSHQVTQMGQEVILRCVPISNHLYFYWYRQILGQKVEFLVSFYNNEISEKSEIFDDQFSVERPDGSNFTLKIRSTKLEDSAMYFCASNYRTSGGANTGELFFGEGSRLTVL.

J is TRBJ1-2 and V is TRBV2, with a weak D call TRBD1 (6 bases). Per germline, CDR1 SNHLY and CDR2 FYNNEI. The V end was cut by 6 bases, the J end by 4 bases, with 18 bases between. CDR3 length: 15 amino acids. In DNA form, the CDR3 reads TGTGCCAGCAGGCGGACAGACCAATACTTCTATGGCTACACCTTC. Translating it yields CASRRTDQYFYGYTF.

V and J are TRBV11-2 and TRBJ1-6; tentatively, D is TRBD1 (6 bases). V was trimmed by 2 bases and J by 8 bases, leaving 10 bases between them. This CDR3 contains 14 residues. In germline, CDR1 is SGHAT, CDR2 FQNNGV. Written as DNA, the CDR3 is TGTGCCAGCAGCTTAAGACAGGCAGATTCACCCCTCCACTTT. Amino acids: CASSLRQADSPLHF.

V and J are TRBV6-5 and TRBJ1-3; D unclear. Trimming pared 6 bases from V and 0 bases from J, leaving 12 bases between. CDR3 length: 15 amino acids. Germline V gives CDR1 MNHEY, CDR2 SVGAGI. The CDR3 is CASSPTASSGNTIYF. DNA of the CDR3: TGTGCCAGCAGCCCGACGGCTAGCTCTGGAAACACCATATATTTT.

CDR3 coding DNA: TGTGCCAGTAGTACGAAGGCGGGGACAGCTCAGACCAATGAGCAGTTCTTC. As protein: CASSTKAGTAQTNEQFF. V and J are TRBV19 and TRBJ2-1; possible D gene TRBD1, 7 bases. The CDR3 totals 17 residues. Per germline, CDR1 LNHDA and CDR2 SQIVND (reference sequence). The V end lost 4 bases, the J end lost 6 bases, and 22 bases lay between the germline ends. The full variable domain, with the rest looked up from reference TRBV19 and TRBJ2-1, is DGGITQSPKYLFRKEGQNVTLSCEQNLNHDAMYWYRQDPGQGLRLIYYSQIVNDFQKGDIAEGYSVSREKKESFPLTVTSAQKNPTAFYLCASSTKAGTAQTNEQFFGPGTRLTVL.

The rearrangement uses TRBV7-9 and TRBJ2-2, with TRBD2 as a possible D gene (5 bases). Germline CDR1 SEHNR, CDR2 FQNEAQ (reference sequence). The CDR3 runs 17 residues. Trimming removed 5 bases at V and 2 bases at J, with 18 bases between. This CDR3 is CASSLVGRGLNTGELFF. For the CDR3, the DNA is TGTGCCAGCAGCCTAGTTGGTCGAGGGCTTAACACCGGGGAGCTGTTTTTT.

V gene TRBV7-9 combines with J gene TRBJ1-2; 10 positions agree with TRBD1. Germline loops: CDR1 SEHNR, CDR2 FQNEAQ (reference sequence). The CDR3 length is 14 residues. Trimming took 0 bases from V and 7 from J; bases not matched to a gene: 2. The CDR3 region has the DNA TGTGCCAGCAGCTTAGCGACAGGGGGCCTTGGCTACACCTTC. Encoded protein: CASSLATGGLGYTF.

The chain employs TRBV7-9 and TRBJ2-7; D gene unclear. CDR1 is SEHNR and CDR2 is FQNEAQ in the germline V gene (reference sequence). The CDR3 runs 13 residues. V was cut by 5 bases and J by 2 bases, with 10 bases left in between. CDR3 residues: CASSHTSTYEQYF. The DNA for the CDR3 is TGTGCCAGCAGCCACACGTCCACCTACGAGCAGTACTTC.

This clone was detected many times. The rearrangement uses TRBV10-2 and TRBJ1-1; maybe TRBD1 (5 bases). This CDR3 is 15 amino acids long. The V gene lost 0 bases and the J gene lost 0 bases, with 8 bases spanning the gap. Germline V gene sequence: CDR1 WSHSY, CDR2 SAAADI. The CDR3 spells CASSESGGMNTEAFF. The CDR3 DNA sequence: TGCGCCAGCAGTGAGTCGGGGGGGATGAACACTGAAGCTTTCTTT.

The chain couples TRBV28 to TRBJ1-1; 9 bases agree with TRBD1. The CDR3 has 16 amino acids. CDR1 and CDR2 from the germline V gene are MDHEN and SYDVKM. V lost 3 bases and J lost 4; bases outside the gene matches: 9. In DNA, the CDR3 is TGTGCCAGCAGTTTCTCGGGACAGGGACGGAGCACTGAAGCTTTCTTT. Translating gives CASSFSGQGRSTEAFF.

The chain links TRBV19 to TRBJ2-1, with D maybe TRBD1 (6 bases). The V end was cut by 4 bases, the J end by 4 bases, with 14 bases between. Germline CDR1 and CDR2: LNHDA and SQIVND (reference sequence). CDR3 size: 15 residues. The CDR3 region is CASSTHRAGYNEQFF. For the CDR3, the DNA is TGTGCCAGTAGTACCCACAGGGCTGGGTACAATGAGCAGTTCTTC.

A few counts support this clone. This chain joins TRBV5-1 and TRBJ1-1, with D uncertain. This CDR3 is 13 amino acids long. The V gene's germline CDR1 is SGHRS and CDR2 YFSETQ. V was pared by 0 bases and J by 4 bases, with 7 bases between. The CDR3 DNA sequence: TGCGCCAGCAGCTTGGAGCTTAGCACTGAAGCTTTCTTT. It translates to CASSLELSTEAFF.

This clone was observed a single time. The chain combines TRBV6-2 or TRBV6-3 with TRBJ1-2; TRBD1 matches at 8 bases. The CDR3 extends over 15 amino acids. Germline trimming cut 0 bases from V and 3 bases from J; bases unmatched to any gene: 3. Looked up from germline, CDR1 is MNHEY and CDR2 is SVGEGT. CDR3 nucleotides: TGTGCCAGCAGTTACTCGACAGGGGAAGACTATGGCTACACCTTC. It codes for CASSYSTGEDYGYTF.

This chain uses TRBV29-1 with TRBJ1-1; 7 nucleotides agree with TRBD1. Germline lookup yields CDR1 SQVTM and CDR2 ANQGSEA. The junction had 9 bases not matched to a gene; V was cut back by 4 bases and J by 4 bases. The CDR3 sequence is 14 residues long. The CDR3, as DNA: TGCAGCGTTGCGGCGACAGGGCTGGCCACTGAAGCTTTCTTT. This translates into CSVAATGLATEAFF.

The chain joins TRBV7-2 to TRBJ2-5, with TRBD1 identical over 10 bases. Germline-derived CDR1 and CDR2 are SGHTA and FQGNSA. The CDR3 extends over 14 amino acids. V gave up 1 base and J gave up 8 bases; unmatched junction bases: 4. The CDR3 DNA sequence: TGTGCCAGCAGCTTAGTTGGGACAGGGGACACCCAGTACTTC. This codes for CASSLVGTGDTQYF.

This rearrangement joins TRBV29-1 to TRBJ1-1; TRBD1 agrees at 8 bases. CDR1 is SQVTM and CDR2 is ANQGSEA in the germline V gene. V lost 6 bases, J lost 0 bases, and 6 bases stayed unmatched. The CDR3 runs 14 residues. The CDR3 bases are TGCAGCGTCATGACAGGGGCTATGAACACTGAAGCTTTCTTT. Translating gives CSVMTGAMNTEAFF.

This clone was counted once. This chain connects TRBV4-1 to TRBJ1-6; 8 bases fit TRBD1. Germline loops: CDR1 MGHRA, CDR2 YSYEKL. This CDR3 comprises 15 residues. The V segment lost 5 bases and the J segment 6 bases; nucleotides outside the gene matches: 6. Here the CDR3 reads CASSSPDRANSPLHF. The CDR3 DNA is TGCGCCAGCAGCAGCCCGGACAGGGCTAATTCACCCCTCCACTTT.

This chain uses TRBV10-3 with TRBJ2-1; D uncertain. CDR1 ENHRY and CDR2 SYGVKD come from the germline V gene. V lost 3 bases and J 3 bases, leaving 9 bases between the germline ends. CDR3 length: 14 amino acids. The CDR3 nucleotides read TGTGCCATCAGTGACAGGATGATCTACAATGAGCAGTTCTTC. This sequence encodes CAISDRMIYNEQFF.

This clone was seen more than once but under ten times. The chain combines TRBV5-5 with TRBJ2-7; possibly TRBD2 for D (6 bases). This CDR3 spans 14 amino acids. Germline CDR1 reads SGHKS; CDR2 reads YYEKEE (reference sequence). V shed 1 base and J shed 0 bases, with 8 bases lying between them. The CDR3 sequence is CASSLTGDSYEQYF. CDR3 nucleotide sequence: TGTGCCAGCAGCTTGACGGGGGACTCCTACGAGCAGTACTTC.